The T cell receptor beta chain described here comes from a study of CD8+CD57+ T cells in acquired aplastic anemia. The overall study: The average for DNA from sorted CD4+ and CD8+ cells was 3 to 3.5 ug.

Researchers used genomic DNA as the template to profile TCR beta VDJ and CDR3. TCRdb reprocessed the reads via MiXCR and lists one record per CDR3 protein. The sample lists 110,000 or so distinct CDR3 sequences, 51% seen once, with around 32% in the top ten. V lost 1 base to trimming and J lost 6 bases, with 5 bases between them. Germline assignment: CDR1 LNHNV and CDR2 YYDKDF (reference sequence). The CDR3 length is 12 residues. Study-wide points: Patient and control CD8+ Simpson's diversity was not significantly different. In common between the patients and the controls were around 29 CD8+ CDR3 sequences.

In the case of this clonotype: The antigen is undetermined.

Input material: sorted CD4+, CD8+, or CD8+CD57+ T cells (not recorded which) from PBMCs. The chain joins TRBV15 to TRBJ2-3; D is undetermined. This clonotype was obtained from a human donor in good health, serving as a control. The CDR3 protein is CATSRAGDTQYF. The CDR3 region has the DNA TGTGCCACCAGCAGAGCTGGCGATACGCAGTATTTT.